This T cell receptor gamma chain emerged from a study of Vδ1+ human thymocytes. This CDR3 has 14 amino acids. Germline lookup yields CDR1 EGSTGY and CDR2 YDSYTSSV. Trimming removed 0 bases from V and 7 bases from J; junction bases left unmatched: 9. General study findings and limits: Unlike peripheral blood Vdelta1+ controls, thymic delta-chain sequences included about 20% Vdelta2 and few Vdelta3. Many TRG clonotypes were shared between donors; TRD repertoires were essentially private. Unexpected Vdelta2 sequences could cause misinterpretation of bulk repertoire data. Thymic TRG and TRD repertoires appeared highly polyclonal, with Gaussian CDR3 length distributions.

On this clone itself: Its specificity is not known.

Alphabeta T cells were depleted, then CD3+ Vdelta1+ Vdelta2- thymocytes were FACS-sorted. RNA was extracted from the cells and then reverse transcribed. The CDR3 regions were amplified by multiplex PCR from V-gene primers to a constant-region primer. TCRdb repeated clone calling on the multiplex PCR reads with CATT. The sample consists of tens of thousands of gamma-chain clones, around 21% of them appearing once. The sequenced material came from Vdelta1+ gamma-delta thymocytes from the thymus. Subset indicated: FACS-sorted CD3+ TCRalphabeta- TCRVdelta1+ TCRVdelta2- thymocytes. The rearrangement joins TRGV4 to TRGJ1 or TRGJ2. This clonotype was sampled from a girl in the first two years of life who had congenital heart surgery. This chain's CDR3 is CATWDGPTPYKKLF. For the CDR3, the DNA is TGTGCCACCTGGGATGGGCCCACCCCATATAAGAAACTCTTT.